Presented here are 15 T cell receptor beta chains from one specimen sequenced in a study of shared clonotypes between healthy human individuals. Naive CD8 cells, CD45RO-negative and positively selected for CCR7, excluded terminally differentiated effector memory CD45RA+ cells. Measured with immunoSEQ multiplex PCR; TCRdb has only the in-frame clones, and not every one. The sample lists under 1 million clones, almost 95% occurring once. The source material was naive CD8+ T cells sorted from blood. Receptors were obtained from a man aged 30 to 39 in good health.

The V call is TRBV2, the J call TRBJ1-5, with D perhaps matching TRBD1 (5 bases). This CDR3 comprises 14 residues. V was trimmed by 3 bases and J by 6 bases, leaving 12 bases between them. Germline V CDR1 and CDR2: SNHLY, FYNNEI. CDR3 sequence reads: CASSEPGLFQPQHF. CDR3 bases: TGTGCCAGCAGTGAGCCAGGGCTTTTTCAGCCCCAGCATTTT.

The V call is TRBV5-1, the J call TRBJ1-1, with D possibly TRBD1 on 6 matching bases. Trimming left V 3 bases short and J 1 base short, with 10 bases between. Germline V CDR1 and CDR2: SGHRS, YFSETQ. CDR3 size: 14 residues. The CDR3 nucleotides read TGCGCCAGCAGCTGGGACAACCCGAACACTGAAGCTTTCTTT. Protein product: CASSWDNPNTEAFF.

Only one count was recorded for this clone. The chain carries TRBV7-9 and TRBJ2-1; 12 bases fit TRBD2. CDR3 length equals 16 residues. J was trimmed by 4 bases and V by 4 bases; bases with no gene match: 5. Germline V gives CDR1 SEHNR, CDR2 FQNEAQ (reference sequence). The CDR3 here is CASSSRLAGVYNEQFF. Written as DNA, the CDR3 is TGTGCCAGCAGCTCCCGACTAGCGGGAGTTTACAATGAGCAGTTCTTC.

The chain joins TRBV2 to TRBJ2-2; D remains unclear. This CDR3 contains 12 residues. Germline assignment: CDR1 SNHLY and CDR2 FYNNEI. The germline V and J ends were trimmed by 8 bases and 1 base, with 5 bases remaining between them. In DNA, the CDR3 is TGTGCCAGCTTGAAGAACACCGGGGAGCTGTTTTTT. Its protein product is CASLKNTGELFF.

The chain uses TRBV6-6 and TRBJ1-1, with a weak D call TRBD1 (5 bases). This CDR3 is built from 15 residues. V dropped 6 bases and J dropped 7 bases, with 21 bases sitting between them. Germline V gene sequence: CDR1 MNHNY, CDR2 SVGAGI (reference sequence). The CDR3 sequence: CASSPMGGSGFEAFF. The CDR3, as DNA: TGTGCCAGCAGCCCCATGGGGGGGTCGGGCTTTGAAGCTTTCTTT.

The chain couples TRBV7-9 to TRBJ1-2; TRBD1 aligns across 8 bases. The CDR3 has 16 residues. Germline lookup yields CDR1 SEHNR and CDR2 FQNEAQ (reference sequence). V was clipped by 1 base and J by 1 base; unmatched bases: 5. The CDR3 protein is CASSLDRTGLNYGYTF. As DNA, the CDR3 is TGTGCCAGCAGCTTAGATAGGACAGGGCTTAACTATGGCTACACCTTC. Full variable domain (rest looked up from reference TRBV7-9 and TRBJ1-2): DTGVSQNPRHKITKRGQNVTFRCDPISEHNRLYWYRQTLGQGPEFLTYFQNEAQLEKSRLLSDRFSAERPKGSFSTLEIQRTEQGDSAMYLCASSLDRTGLNYGYTFGSGTRLTVV.

The CDR3 DNA reads TGTGCCAGCAGTGAATGGGCTGCCATGAACACTGAAGCTTTCTTT. Translated, it gives CASSEWAAMNTEAFF. V gene TRBV2 combines with J gene TRBJ1-1, with D uncertain. Trimming left V 2 bases short and J 0 bases short, with 10 bases between. The CDR3 extends over 15 amino acids. The germline V gene encodes CDR1 SNHLY and CDR2 FYNNEI.

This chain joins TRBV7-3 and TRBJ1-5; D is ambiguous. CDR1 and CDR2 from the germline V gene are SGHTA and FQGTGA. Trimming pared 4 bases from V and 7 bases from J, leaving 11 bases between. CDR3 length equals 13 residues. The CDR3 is CASSSNFGQPQHF. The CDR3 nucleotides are TGTGCCAGCAGCTCGAATTTTGGGCAGCCCCAGCATTTT.

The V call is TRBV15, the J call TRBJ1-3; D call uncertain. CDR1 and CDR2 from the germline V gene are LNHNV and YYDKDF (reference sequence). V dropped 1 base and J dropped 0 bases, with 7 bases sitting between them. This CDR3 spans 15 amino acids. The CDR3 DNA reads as TGTGCCACCAGCAGAGGAAGGAGCTCTGGAAACACCATATATTTT. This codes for CATSRGRSSGNTIYF.

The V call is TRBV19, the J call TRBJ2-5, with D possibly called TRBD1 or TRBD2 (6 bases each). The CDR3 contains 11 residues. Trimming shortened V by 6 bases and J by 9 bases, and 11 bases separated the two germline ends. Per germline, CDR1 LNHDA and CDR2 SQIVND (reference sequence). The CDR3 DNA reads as TGTGCCAGTAGCGGGGGCCAGGCCCAGTACTTC. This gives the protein CASSGGQAQYF.

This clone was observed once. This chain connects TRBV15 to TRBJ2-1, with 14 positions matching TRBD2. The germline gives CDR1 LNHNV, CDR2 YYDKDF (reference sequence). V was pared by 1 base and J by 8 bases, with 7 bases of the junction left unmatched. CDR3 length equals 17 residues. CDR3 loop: CATSRGGTSGRSHEQFF. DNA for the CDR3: TGTGCCACCAGCAGAGGGGGGACTAGCGGGAGATCGCATGAGCAGTTCTTC.

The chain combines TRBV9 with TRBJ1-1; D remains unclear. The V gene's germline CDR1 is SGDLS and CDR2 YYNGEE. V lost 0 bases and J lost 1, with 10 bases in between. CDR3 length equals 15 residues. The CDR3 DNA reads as TGTGCCAGCAGCGTAGCGGGCGGCTCGAACACTGAAGCTTTCTTT. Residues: CASSVAGGSNTEAFF.

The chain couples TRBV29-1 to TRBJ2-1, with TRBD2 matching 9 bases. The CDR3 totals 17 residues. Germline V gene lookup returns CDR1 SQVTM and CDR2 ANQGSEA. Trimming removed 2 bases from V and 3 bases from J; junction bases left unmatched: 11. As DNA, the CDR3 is TGCAGCGTTGAAAACCCCTCCCCTAGCGGGATCTACAATGAGCAGTTCTTC. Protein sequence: CSVENPSPSGIYNEQFF.

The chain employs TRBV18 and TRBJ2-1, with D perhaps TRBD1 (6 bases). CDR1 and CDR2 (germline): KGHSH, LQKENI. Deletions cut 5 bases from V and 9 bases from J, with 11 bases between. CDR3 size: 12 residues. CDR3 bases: TGTGCCAGCTCATCACAGGGTATTGAGCAGTTCTTC. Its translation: CASSSQGIEQFF.

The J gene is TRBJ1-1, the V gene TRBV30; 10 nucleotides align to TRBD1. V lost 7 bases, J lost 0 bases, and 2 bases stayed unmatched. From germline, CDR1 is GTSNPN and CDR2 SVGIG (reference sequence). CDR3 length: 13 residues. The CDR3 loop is CAFDRGLNTEAFF. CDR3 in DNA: TGTGCCTTCGACAGGGGGCTGAACACTGAAGCTTTCTTT. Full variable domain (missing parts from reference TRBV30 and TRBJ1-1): SQTIHQWPATLVQPVGSPLSLECTVEGTSNPNLYWYRQAAGRGLQLLFYSVGIGQISSEVPQNLSASRPQDRQFILSSKKLLLSDSGFYLCAFDRGLNTEAFFGQGTRLTVV.